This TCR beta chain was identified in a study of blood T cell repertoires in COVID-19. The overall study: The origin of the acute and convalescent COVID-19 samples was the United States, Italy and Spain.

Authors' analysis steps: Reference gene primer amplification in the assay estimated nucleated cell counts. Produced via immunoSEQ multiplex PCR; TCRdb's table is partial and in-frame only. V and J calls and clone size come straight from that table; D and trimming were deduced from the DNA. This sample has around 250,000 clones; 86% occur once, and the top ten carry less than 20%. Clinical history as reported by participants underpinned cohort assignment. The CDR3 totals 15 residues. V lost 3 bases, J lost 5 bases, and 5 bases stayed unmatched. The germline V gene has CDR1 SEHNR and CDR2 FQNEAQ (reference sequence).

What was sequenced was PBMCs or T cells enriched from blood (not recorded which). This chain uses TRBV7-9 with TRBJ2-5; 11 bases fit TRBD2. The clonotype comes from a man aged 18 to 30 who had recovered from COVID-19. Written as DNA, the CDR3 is TGTGCCAGCAGCTTGGGTAGCGGGGGGGCTGAGACCCAGTACTTC. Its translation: CASSLGSGGAETQYF.